This T cell receptor beta chain was sequenced during a study of prognosis after radiotherapy for stage I lung cancer. Study at large: Concurrent therapy with stereotactic body radiotherapy was given to no patient. Findings and limits, study-wide: A difference in TRBV and TRBJ gene usage was reportedly seen between patients with and without metastases.

Each of the patients had no lymph node involvement on CT and PET/CT and no prior chemotherapy, radiotherapy or other malignancies. This clonotype was observed many times. Its antigen is still unknown. Genomic DNA provided the template from which TCR beta CDR3 was amplified by two-round multiplex PCR. Primers targeting each individual TRBV and TRBJ gene were applied in first-round PCR. MiXCR, run by TCRdb on the multiplex PCR reads, gives a single entry per CDR3 protein. The data show some 19,000 distinct CDR3 sequences, 40% to 55% seen once. The CDR3 is made up of 15 amino acids. The ends were cut back, 5 bases at V and 3 bases at J, with 15 bases in the middle.

This sample comprised PBMCs, obtained before or after stereotactic body radiation therapy (not recorded which). The J gene is TRBJ2-3, the V gene TRBV12-3 or TRBV12-4, with D perhaps being TRBD1 or TRBD2 (5 bases each). This clonotype was obtained from a donor of 50 years or more with non-small cell lung cancer. The CDR3 loop is CASSEEWGRTDTQYF. DNA of the CDR3: TGTGCCAGCAGTGAGGAGTGGGGGAGAACAGATACGCAGTATTTT.